This T cell receptor beta chain was observed in a study of blood T cell repertoires in COVID-19. Sequencing was performed with immunoSEQ multiplex PCR; in TCRdb, only in-frame clones are kept and a portion is missing. The table lists 150,000 to 200,000 clones, over 80% of them singletons. With 6 bases removed from V and 7 bases from J, the gap between germline ends came to 9 bases. This CDR3 comprises 12 residues. The sample was PBMCs or T cells enriched from blood (not recorded which). The receptor was isolated from a man aged 65 to 85 who had been exposed to COVID-19. The rearrangement joins TRBV12-3 or TRBV12-4 to TRBJ1-4; D not resolved. CDR3 sequence: CASRVTGEKLFF. The CDR3 nucleotides read TGTGCCAGCAGGGTGACTGGTGAAAAACTGTTTTTT.